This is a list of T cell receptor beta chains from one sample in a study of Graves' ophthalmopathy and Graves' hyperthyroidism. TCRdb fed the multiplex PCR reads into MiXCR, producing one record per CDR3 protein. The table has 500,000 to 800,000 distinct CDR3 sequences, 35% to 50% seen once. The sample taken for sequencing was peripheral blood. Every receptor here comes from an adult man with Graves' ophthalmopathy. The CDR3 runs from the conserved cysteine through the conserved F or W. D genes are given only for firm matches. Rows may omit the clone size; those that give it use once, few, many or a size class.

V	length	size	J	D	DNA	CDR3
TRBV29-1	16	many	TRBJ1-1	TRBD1	TGCAGCGTCAGCACCCGGACAGGGCCCTCGAACACTGAAGCTTTCTTT	CSVSTRTGPSNTEAFF
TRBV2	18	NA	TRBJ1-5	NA	TGTGCCAGCAGTGCTAGCCCTCGGACGGTCTATAGCAATCAGCCCCAGCATTTT	CASSASPRTVYSNQPQHF
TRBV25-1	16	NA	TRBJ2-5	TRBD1	TGTGCCAGCAGTGACCTAGGGACAGGGGGCGGGGAGACCCAGTACTTC	CASSDLGTGGGETQYF
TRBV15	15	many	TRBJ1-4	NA	TGTGCCACCAGCAGAGATATTGGGCGTAATGAAAAACTGTTTTTT	CATSRDIGRNEKLFF
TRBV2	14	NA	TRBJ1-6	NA	TGTGCCAGTGGGGCTCTCTCCTATAATTCACCCCTCCACTTT	CASGALSYNSPLHF
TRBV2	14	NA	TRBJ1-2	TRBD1	TGTGGCAGTAGGGGGCAGGGAAGCGACTATGTCTACACCTTC	CGSRGQGSDYVYTF
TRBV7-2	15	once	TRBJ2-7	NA	TGTGCCAGCAGCACTGACCGGGACCGGGGCTACGAGCAGTACTTC	CASSTDRDRGYEQYF
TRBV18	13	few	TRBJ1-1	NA	TGTGCCAGCTCTAGGACACACAACACTGAAGCTTTCTTT	CASSRTHNTEAFF
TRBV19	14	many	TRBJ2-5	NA	TGTGCCAGTAGCCATTCGACAGTTAAAGAGACCCAGTACTTC	CASSHSTVKETQYF
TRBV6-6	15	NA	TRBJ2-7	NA	TGTGCCAGCAGCCTCGCATCGACAGCTACCTACGAGCAGTACTTC	CASSLASTATYEQYF
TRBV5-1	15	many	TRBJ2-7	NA	TGCGCCAGCAGCGTTTCCGGGACTGGCTCCTACGAGCAGTACTTC	CASSVSGTGSYEQYF
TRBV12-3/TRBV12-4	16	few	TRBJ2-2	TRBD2	TGTGCCAGCAGTCCCCCTAGCGGGAGGAGAGCCGGGGAGCTGTTTTTT	CASSPPSGRRAGELFF
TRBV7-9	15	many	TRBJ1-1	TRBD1	TGTGCCAGCAGCTCGGACAGGCTCAGGGACACTGAAGCTTTCTTT	CASSSDRLRDTEAFF
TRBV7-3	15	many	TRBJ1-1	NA	TGTGCCAGCAGCTTAATGGGCAGGTCGAACACTGAAGCTTTCTTT	CASSLMGRSNTEAFF
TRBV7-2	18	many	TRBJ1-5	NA	TGTGCCAGCAGCTTAAACCCCTTGCACGACAGTTTCAATCAGCCCCAGCATTTT	CASSLNPLHDSFNQPQHF
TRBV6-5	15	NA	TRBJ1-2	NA	TGTGCCAGCAGTTACTCTCAGACGGCGTTCTATGGCTACACCTTC	CASSYSQTAFYGYTF
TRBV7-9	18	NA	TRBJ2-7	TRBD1	TGTGCCAGCAGCTCCTTAATAGGGATAACAGGGGGCCCCTACGAGCAGTACTTC	CASSSLIGITGGPYEQYF
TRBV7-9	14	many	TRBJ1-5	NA	TGTGCCAGCAGCCCCCCAGGGCCCCTAGGGTCCCAGCATTTT	CASSPPGPLGSQHF
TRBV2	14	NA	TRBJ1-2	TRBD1	TGTGCCAGCAAAATAAGACAGGGACAGGGGACATACACCTTC	CASKIRQGQGTYTF
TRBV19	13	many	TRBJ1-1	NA	TGTGCCAGTAGTAAAAGGAGTAACACTGAAGCTTTCTTT	CASSKRSNTEAFF
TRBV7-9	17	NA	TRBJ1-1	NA	TGTGCCAGCAGCTTAAAAGATCCCCCGGGGGTGGGCACTGAAGCTTTCTTT	CASSLKDPPGVGTEAFF
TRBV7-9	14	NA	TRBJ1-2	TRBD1	TGTGCCAGCAGCGGAACAGGGGAGTTACGTGGCTACACCTTC	CASSGTGELRGYTF
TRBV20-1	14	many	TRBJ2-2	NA	TGCAGTGCCGCCGGCGGTACGAACACCGGGGAGCTGTTTTTT	CSAAGGTNTGELFF
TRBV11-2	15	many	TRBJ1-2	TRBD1	TGTGCCAGCAGCTTAGGGACAGGGGGGCACTATGGCTACACCTTC	CASSLGTGGHYGYTF
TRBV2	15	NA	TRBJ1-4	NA	TGTGCCAGCAGTGAAGGGGGGGGACGGACTGAAAAACTGTTTTTT	CASSEGGGRTEKLFF
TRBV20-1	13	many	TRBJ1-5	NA	TGCAGTGCTAGATTCCAGGGTGGGCAGCCCCAGCATTTT	CSARFQGGQPQHF
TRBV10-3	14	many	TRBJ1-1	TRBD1	TGTGCCATCAGTGATTACAGGGGTAGTACTGAAGCTTTCTTT	CAISDYRGSTEAFF
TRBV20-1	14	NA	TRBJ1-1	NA	TGCAGTGCTAGCGCGGGGGAGAGAAGCACTGAAGCTTTCTTT	CSASAGERSTEAFF
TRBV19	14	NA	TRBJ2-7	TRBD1	TGTGCCAATAGTTCTCGGACAGGTCCCGCGGAGCAGTACTTC	CANSSRTGPAEQYF
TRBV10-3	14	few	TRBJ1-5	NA	TGTGCCAGCTGGCAGGGACACTACAATCAGCCCCAGCATTTT	CASWQGHYNQPQHF
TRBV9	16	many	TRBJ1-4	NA	TGTGCCAGCAGCGTAGGGGCACAGGGCCTTAATGAAAAACTGTTTTTT	CASSVGAQGLNEKLFF
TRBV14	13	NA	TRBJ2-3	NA	TGTGCCAGCAGCTGGATCCCTGGCGATACGCAGTATTTC	CASSWIPGDTQYF
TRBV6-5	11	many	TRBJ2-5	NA	TGTGCCAGCAGCTTTAGTGGGACCCAGTACTTC	CASSFSGTQYF
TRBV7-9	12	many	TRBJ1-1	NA	TGTGCCAGCAGCCCCCGGGTCGTGGAAGCTTTCTTT	CASSPRVVEAFF
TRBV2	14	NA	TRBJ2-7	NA	TGTGCCAGCTCACCAGGGGACGCGACCTACGAGCAGTACTTC	CASSPGDATYEQYF
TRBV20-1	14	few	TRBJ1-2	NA	TGCAGTGCTAGTACCCCGGACGGGGACTATGGCTACACCTTC	CSASTPDGDYGYTF
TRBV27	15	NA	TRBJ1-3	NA	TGTGCCAGCAGTTTATCTGCGGGCTCTGGAAACACCATATATTTT	CASSLSAGSGNTIYF
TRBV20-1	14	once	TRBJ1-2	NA	TGCAGTGCTAGAGATCTAGCGGGAGGGACCCACTACACCTTC	CSARDLAGGTHYTF